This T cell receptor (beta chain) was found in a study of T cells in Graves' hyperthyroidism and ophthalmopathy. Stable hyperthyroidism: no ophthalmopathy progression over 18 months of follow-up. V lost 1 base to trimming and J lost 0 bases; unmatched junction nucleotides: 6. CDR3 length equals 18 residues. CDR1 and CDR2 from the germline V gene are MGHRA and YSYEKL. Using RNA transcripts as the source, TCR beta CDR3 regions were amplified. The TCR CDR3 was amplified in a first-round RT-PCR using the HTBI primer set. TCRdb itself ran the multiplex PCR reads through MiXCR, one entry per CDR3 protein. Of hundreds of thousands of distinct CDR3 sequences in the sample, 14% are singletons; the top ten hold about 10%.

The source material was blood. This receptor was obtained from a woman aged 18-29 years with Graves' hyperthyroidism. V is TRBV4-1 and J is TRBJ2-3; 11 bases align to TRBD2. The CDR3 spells CASSQVTSGSYSTDTQYF. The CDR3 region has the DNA TGCGCCAGCAGCCAAGTAACTAGCGGGAGTTATAGCACAGATACGCAGTATTTT.